The next 21 T cell receptor beta chains were all read from a single sample in a study of metastatic and nonmetastatic thyroid tumors. Ahead of thyroid surgery, no patient had received treatment of any kind. Using MiXCR, TCRdb re-called clones from the PCR reads. The sample shows about 19,000 clones, 30% to 35% of them seen only once. Sequenced: adjacent normal tissue. All receptors come from a female donor with papillary thyroid cancer or a benign thyroid nodule (not recorded which). Some clones in this sample may be carry-over from other donors' samples.

The chain combines TRBV11-1 with TRBJ2-7, with unresolved D. Germline lookup yields CDR1 SGHAT and CDR2 FQDESV (reference sequence). The CDR3 length is 11 residues. Trimming shortened V by 6 bases and J by 4 bases, and 7 bases separated the two germline ends. CDR3 sequence (DNA): TGTGCCAGCAGTTCGGCTTACGAGCAGTACTTC. Translation: CASSSAYEQYF.

The chain combines TRBV7-2 with TRBJ1-6, with 9 bases that match TRBD1. The V and J ends lost 0 bases and 8 bases, in that order; junction bases with no gene match: 5. CDR3 length: 16 residues. Germline-derived CDR1 and CDR2 are SGHTA and FQGNSA. The CDR3 region has the DNA TGTGCCAGCAGCTTAGCTTTCCGGGACAGGGATTCACCCCTCCACTTT. Translation gives CASSLAFRDRDSPLHF.

This clone is medium-sized within its sample. This sequence joins TRBV6-1 and TRBJ1-1; maybe TRBD1 (5 bases). This CDR3 comprises 15 residues. V lost 8 bases, J lost 1 base, and 17 bases lay in between. Germline CDR1 MNHNS, CDR2 SASEGT. The CDR3 sequence: CASQGAGHPNTEAFF. DNA for the CDR3: TGTGCCAGCCAAGGGGCTGGACATCCGAACACTGAAGCTTTCTTT.

There are a few counts of this clone. The V call is TRBV12-3 or TRBV12-4, the J call TRBJ2-5, with 13 bases identical to TRBD2. There are 16 residues in the CDR3. V was clipped by 6 bases and J by 5 bases; unmatched bases: 9. CDR3 DNA: TGTGCCAGCAGCTATCGGACTAGCGGGAGTCTCGAGACCCAGTACTTC. This sequence encodes CASSYRTSGSLETQYF.

This clone was counted only a few times. The rearrangement joins TRBV28 to TRBJ1-5, with TRBD1 identical over 9 bases. The CDR3 extends over 16 amino acids. The trim removed 4 bases at V and 5 bases at J, leaving 9 bases unmatched. Looked up from germline, CDR1 is MDHEN and CDR2 is SYDVKM. CDR3 residues: CASSSTGTGRHQPQHF. For the CDR3, the DNA is TGTGCCAGCAGTTCTACCGGGACAGGGCGGCATCAGCCCCAGCATTTT.

This clone has ten or more counts. In DNA, the CDR3 is TGCAGTGCGCGTCCTACAGGGGTGGCTTCACCCCTCCACTTT. Its translation is CSARPTGVASPLHF. The rearrangement links TRBV20-1 to TRBJ1-6; 7 nucleotides agree with TRBD1. Trimming at V came to 6 bases and at J to 9 bases, leaving 11 bases not matched to a gene. CDR3 length: 14 amino acids. Germline values: CDR1 DFQATT, CDR2 SNEGSKA (reference sequence).

The gene calls are TRBV6-1 and TRBJ2-1, with TRBD1 identical over 9 bases. With V trimmed by 6 bases and J by 9 bases, 6 bases remained unmatched. The germline V gene encodes CDR1 MNHNS and CDR2 SASEGT. The CDR3 extends over 13 amino acids. As DNA, the CDR3 is TGTGCCAGCAGCCAACAGGGGGCGGGTGAGCAGTTCTTC. This codes for CASSQQGAGEQFF.

There are many counts of this clone. V usage is TRBV24-1 and J usage is TRBJ1-5, with a weak D call TRBD1 (5 bases). The CDR3 spans 13 residues. Per germline, CDR1 KGHDR and CDR2 SFDVKD. Trimming took off 8 bases at V and 2 bases at J, with 9 bases between the two ends. The CDR3 bases are TGTGCCACCAACTCGGGGCGCAATCAGCCCCAGCATTTT. It yields the protein CATNSGRNQPQHF.

To note about this clone: One junction end disagrees with the germline gene, perhaps due to a read error. V and J are TRBV5-1 and TRBJ2-2; unclear D gene. CDR1 and CDR2 (germline): SGHRS, YFSETQ. The CDR3 loop spans 12 amino acids. The chain's CDR3 is CASGLVLGELFF. For the CDR3, the DNA is TGCGCCAGCGGCTTGGTCCTCGGGGAGCTGTTTTTT. Full variable domain (outside the CDR3, taken from reference TRBV5-1 and TRBJ2-2): KAGVTQTPRYLIKTRGQQVTLSCSPISGHRSVSWYQQTPGQGLQFLFEYFSETQRNKGNFPGRFSGRQFSNSRSEMNVSTLELGDSALYLCASGLVLGELFFGEGSRLTVL.

By share, this clone ranks as large. The rearrangement joins TRBV20-1 to TRBJ1-2, with D maybe TRBD1 (6 bases). Germline V gene lookup returns CDR1 DFQATT and CDR2 SNEGSKA (reference sequence). The CDR3 totals 14 residues. V shed 1 base and J shed 1 base, with 10 bases lying between them. CDR3 DNA sequence: TGCAGTGCTAGAGTGGGGGCTAATAACTATGGCTACACCTTC. Its protein is CSARVGANNYGYTF.

This clone came up many times. This rearrangement joins TRBV19 to TRBJ1-1, with a possible D match to TRBD1 (6 bases). Germline CDR1 LNHDA, CDR2 SQIVND (reference sequence). The V gene lost 6 bases and the J gene lost 3 bases, with 11 bases spanning the gap. The CDR3 is made up of 13 amino acids. The DNA for the CDR3 is TGTGCCAGTAGGCAGGGGAGGCACACTGAAGCTTTCTTT. This codes for CASRQGRHTEAFF.

V gene TRBV6-1 combines with J gene TRBJ2-1, with TRBD2 as a possible D gene (6 bases). Trimming removed 5 bases from V and 2 bases from J, with 16 bases in between. This CDR3 has 16 residues. CDR1 and CDR2 from the germline V gene are MNHNS and SASEGT. CDR3 loop: CASSPQKVAAYNEQFF. CDR3 nucleotide sequence: TGTGCCAGCAGTCCACAAAAGGTAGCGGCCTACAATGAGCAGTTCTTC.

CDR3 in DNA: TGCGCCAGCAGCCCCGTTTGGGTGCGCTCTGGGGCCAACGTCCTGACTTTC. Encoded protein: CASSPVWVRSGANVLTF. The gene calls are TRBV4-1 and TRBJ2-6, with D unclear. Per the germline V gene, CDR1 is MGHRA and CDR2 is YSYEKL. The CDR3 is 17 residues long. The V and J ends lost 4 bases and 0 bases respectively, with 13 bases between them.

The J gene is TRBJ2-3, the V gene TRBV11-2; 10 bases align to TRBD2. The ends lost 0 bases at V and 3 bases at J; junction bases unmatched: 0. The CDR3 runs 15 residues. Germline V lookup: CDR1 SGHAT, CDR2 FQNNGV. The DNA for the CDR3 is TGTGCCAGCAGCTTAGATAGCGGGGGGACAGATACGCAGTATTTT. Protein: CASSLDSGGTDTQYF. Together with reference TRBV11-2 and TRBJ2-3, the CDR3 gives the full variable domain: EAGVAQSPRYKIIEKRQSVAFWCNPISGHATLYWYQQILGQGPKLLIQFQNNGVVDDSQLPKDRFSAERLKGVDSTLKIQPAKLEDSAVYLCASSLDSGGTDTQYFGPGTRLTVL.

The chain is built from TRBV7-7 and TRBJ1-6; a possible D gene is TRBD1 (6 bases). Trimming took off 1 base at V and 4 bases at J, with 17 bases between the two ends. CDR3 length: 18 residues. The germline gives CDR1 SSHAT, CDR2 FNYEAQ (reference sequence). This chain's CDR3 is CASSLGAGGRWYNSPLHF. The DNA for the CDR3 is TGTGCCAGCAGCTTAGGTGCGGGGGGGCGATGGTATAATTCACCCCTCCACTTT.

The sample holds many counts of this clone. This chain uses TRBV29-1 with TRBJ2-3; 7 bases are shared with TRBD2. CDR3 length: 13 amino acids. Looked up from germline, CDR1 is SQVTM and CDR2 is ANQGSEA. V lost 0 bases, J lost 4 bases, and 1 base stayed unmatched. CDR3 region: CSVEDGGADTQYF. CDR3 DNA sequence: TGCAGCGTTGAAGATGGGGGGGCAGATACGCAGTATTTT.

The V and J genes are TRBV6-1 and TRBJ2-1; possibly TRBD2 for D (5 bases). V was shortened by 8 bases and J by 10 bases, with 18 bases between the two germline ends. This CDR3 comprises 13 residues. The germline CDR1 and CDR2 sequences are MNHNS and SASEGT. CDR3 nucleotide sequence: TGTGCCAGCTCGCAAGTCCAAGGCGGGGAGCAGTTCTTC. Amino acids: CASSQVQGGEQFF.

J is TRBJ2-7 and V is TRBV11-3, with TRBD1 matching 8 bases. The CDR3 is made up of 16 amino acids. The germline CDR1 and CDR2 sequences are SGHNT and YENEEA. V shed 0 bases, J shed 2 bases, and the junction held 6 bases outside the gene matches. This chain's CDR3 is CASSLDTPGQAYEQYF. CDR3 coding DNA: TGTGCCAGCAGCTTAGACACCCCGGGACAGGCCTACGAGCAGTACTTC.

This clone was seen repeatedly, ten times or more. One end of the junction fails to match germline, which may point to a read error. The V gene is TRBV4-1, the J gene TRBJ1-1; D is possibly TRBD1 (5 bases). In germline, CDR1 is MGHRA, CDR2 YSYEKL. This CDR3 is built from 13 residues. CDR3 amino acids: CASSQEEDTETFF. The CDR3 DNA reads as TGCGCCAGCAGCCAAGAGGAGGACACTGAAACTTTCTTT.

The chain has TRBV12-5 and TRBJ1-1; no reliable D call. V was clipped by 4 bases and J by 7 bases, with 13 bases between them. CDR1 and CDR2 (germline): LGHNT, FRNRAP. CDR3 length equals 13 residues. The CDR3 reads CASGSTTQNEAFF. CDR3 in DNA: TGTGCTAGTGGTTCGACCACACAGAATGAAGCTTTCTTT.

The chain has TRBV6-1 and TRBJ2-7, with D possibly TRBD2 on 6 matching bases. CDR3 length: 16 residues. The V end was cut by 2 bases, the J end by 7 bases, with 21 bases between. Germline V gives CDR1 MNHNS, CDR2 SASEGT. The CDR3 spells CASSESYGGNSGEQYF. The CDR3 coding sequence is TGTGCCAGCAGTGAATCATATGGCGGGAACTCGGGAGAGCAGTACTTC.